This TCR beta chain was documented in a study of cytomegalovirus exposure and HLA in healthy donors. Study-wide findings and caveats: Indistinguishable V segments such as TRBV6-2 and TRBV6-3 were excluded.

Germline CDR1 LNHDA, CDR2 SQIVND (reference sequence). V gave up 4 bases and J gave up 5 bases, with 5 bases separating them. The CDR3 has 12 amino acids. Amplification used 60 Vbeta primers and 13 Jbeta primers. Measured with immunoSEQ multiplex PCR; TCRdb has only the in-frame clones, and not every one. Of 150,000 to 200,000 clones detected, 70% to 80% appear once; the ten largest clones hold less than 2%. Remarks on this clone: What it recognizes is unknown.

The clonotype comes from a man aged 30 to 45 in good health and CMV-seronegative. Specimen: PBMCs. This sequence joins TRBV19 and TRBJ1-4; the D is unclear. The DNA for the CDR3 is TGTGCCAGTAGTAGGCTGAATGAAAAACTGTTTTTT. It is translated as CASSRLNEKLFF.